This TCR beta chain was sequenced during a study of control samples from healthy donors and cancer patients. CDR3 length: 14 residues. The germline V gene encodes CDR1 SGHRS and CDR2 YFSETQ. The J segment lost 6 bases and the V segment lost 1 base, leaving 5 bases of the junction unmatched. This table comes from immunoSEQ multiplex PCR, and its TCRdb copy is limited to in-frame clones, with some not included. Here the sample spans roughly 20,000 clones, 84% being singletons. The chain has TRBV5-1 and TRBJ1-2; 8 bases map to TRBD1. This receptor was obtained from a man aged 55 to 70 with colorectal cancer. Specimen: PBMCs. CDR3 nucleotide sequence: TGCGCCAGCAGCTTGCGGGACAGGAGCGATGGCTACACCTTC. Amino acids: CASSLRDRSDGYTF. The whole variable domain, remainder taken from reference TRBV5-1 and TRBJ1-2, is KAGVTQTPRYLIKTRGQQVTLSCSPISGHRSVSWYQQTPGQGLQFLFEYFSETQRNKGNFPGRFSGRQFSNSRSEMNVSTLELGDSALYLCASSLRDRSDGYTFGSGTRLTVV.